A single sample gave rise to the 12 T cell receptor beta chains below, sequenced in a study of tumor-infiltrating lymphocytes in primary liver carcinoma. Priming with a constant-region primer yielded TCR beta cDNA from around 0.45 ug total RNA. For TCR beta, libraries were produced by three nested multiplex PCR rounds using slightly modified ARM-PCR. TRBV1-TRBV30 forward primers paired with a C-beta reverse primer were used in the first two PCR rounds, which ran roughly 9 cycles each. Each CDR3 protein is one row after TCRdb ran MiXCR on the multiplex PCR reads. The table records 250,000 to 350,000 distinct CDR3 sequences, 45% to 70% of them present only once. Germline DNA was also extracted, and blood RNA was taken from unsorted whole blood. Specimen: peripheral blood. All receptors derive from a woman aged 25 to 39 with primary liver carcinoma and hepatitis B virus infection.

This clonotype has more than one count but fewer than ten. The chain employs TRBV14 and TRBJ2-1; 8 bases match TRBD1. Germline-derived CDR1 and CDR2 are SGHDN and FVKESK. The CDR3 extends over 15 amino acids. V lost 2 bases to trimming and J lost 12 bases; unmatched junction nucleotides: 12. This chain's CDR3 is CASSQTTLQGVAQFF. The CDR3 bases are TGTGCCAGCAGCCAAACGACACTACAGGGGGTCGCGCAGTTCTTC.

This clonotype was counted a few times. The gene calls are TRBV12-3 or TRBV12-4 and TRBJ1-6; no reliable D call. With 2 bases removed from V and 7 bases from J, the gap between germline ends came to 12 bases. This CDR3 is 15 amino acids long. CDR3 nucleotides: TGTGCCAGCAGTTTAATGGCAGCTGGGAATTCACCCCTCCACTTT. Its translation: CASSLMAAGNSPLHF.

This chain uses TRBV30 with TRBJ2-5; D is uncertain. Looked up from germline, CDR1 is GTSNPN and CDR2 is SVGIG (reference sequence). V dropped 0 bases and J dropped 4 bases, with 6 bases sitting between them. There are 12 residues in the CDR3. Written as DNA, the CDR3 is TGTGCCTGGAGTGTACTCGGAGAGACCCAGTACTTC. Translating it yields CAWSVLGETQYF.

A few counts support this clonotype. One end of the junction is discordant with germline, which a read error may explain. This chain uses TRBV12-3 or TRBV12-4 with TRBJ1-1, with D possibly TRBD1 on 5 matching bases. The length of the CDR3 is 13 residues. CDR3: CASTLGTNTEAFF. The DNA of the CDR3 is TGTGCCAGCACTTTAGGGACGAACACTGAAGCTTTCTTT.

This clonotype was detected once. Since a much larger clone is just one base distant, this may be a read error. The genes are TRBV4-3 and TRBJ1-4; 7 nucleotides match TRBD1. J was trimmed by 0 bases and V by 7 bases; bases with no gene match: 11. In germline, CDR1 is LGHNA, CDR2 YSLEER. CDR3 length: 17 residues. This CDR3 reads CASNLGGTAATNEKLFF. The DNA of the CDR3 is TGCGCCAGCAACCTCGGGGGGACAGCTGCAACTAATGAAAAACTGTTTTTT.

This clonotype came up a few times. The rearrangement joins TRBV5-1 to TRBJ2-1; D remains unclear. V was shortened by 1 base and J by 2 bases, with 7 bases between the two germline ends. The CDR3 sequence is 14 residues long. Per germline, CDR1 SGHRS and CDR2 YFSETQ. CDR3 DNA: TGCGCCAGCAGCTTGAAGGAAACCTACAATGAGCAGTTCTTC. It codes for CASSLKETYNEQFF.

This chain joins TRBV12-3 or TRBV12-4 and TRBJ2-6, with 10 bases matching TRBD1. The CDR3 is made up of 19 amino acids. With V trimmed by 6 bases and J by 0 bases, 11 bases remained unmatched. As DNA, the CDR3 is TGTGCCAGCAGCTCAGTCCGGGACAGGGGTGGCTCTGGGGCCAACGTCCTGACTTTC. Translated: CASSSVRDRGGSGANVLTF.

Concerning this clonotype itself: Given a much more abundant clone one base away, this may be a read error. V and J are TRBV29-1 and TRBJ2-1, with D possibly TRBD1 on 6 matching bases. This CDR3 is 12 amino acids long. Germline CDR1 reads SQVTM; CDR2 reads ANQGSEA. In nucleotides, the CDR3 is TGCAGCGGGATACAGGGCTACAATGAGCAGTTATTC. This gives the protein CSGIQGYNEQLF.

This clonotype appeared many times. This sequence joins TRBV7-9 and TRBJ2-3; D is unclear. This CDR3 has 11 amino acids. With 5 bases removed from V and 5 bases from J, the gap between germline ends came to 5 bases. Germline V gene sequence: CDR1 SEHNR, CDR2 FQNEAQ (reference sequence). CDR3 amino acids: CASSPLDTQYF. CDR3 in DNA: TGTGCCAGCAGCCCCTTAGATACGCAGTATTTT.

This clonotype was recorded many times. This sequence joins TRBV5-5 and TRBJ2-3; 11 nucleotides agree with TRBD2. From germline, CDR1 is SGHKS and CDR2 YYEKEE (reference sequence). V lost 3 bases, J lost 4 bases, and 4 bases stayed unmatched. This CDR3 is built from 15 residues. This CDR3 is CASSSLAGGPDTQYF. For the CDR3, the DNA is TGTGCCAGCAGCTCCTTAGCGGGAGGGCCAGATACGCAGTATTTT. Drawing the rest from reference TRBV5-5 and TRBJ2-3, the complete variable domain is DAGVTQSPTHLIKTRGQQVTLRCSPISGHKSVSWYQQVLGQGPQFIFQYYEKEERGRGNFPDRFSARQFPNYSSELNVNALLLGDSALYLCASSSLAGGPDTQYFGPGTRLTVL.

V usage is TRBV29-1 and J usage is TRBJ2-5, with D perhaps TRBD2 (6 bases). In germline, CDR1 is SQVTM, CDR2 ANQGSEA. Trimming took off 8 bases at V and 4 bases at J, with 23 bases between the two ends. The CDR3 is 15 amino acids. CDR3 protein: CSSSSAPGEGETQYF. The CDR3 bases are TGCAGCTCCTCGTCGGCACCGGGAGAGGGAGAGACCCAGTACTTC.

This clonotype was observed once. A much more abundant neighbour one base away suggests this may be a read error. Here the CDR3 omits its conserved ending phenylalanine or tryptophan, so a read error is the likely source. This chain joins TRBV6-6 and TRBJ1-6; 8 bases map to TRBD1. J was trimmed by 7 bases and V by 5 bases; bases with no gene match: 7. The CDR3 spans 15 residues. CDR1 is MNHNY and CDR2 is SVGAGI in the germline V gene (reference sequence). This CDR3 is CASSPADRGNSPLHL. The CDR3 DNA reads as TGTGCCAGCAGTCCCGCAGACAGGGGAAATTCACCCCTCCACCTT.